This entry lists 2 T cell receptor beta chains sequenced from one sample in a study of T cells after yellow fever vaccination (dated by TCRdb to the late 2010s). Library generation was performed with 5' RACE. Instrument on record: Illumina NovaSeq 6000. TCRdb reanalyzed the raw reads on its own, using fastp at Q25 for trimming and MiXCR for clone calling, and kept in-frame beta chains. Entries that share a CDR3 protein sequence are merged under the most common genes and DNA. The sample profile shows approximately 120,000 distinct CDR3 sequences; 12% to 15% of them were found once. Roughly 41% of the sample lies in the top ten. This specimen's treatment or condition label, interpreted: live attenuated yellow fever vaccine strain. Here the sequenced sample was CD8+ T cells sorted from PBMCs, taken 5 days after the yellow fever booster vaccination. The receptors originated from a young man who received the YFV17D yellow fever vaccine.

The CDR3: CASSQSTNAYEQYF. CDR3 nucleotides: TGCGCCAGCAGCCAGTCGACTAACGCCTACGAGCAGTACTTC. The J gene is TRBJ2-7, the V gene TRBV4-1; maybe TRBD2 (5 bases). Trimming removed 3 bases at V and 2 bases at J, with 11 bases between. The CDR3 extends over 14 amino acids. Per the germline V gene, CDR1 is MGHRA and CDR2 is YSYEKL.

The CDR3 nucleotides read TGTGCCAGCAGTCCCCGAACAGGGTTCCCTAGCACAGATACGCAGTATTTT. Translation gives CASSPRTGFPSTDTQYF. The V call is TRBV12-3 or TRBV12-4, the J call TRBJ2-3; TRBD1 might be the D (6 bases). This CDR3 region has 17 residues. With 5 bases removed from V and 0 bases from J, the gap between germline ends came to 18 bases.